The source of this T cell receptor (beta chain) is a study of shared clonotypes between healthy human individuals. Germline lookup yields CDR1 MNHEY and CDR2 SMNVEV (reference sequence). Trimming removed 3 bases at V and 6 bases at J, with 9 bases between. The CDR3 covers 13 residues. As defined, naive CD8 cells were CD45RO-negative and positively selected for CCR7, with terminally differentiated effector memory CD45RA+ cells excluded. Some clones are missing from TCRdb's copy, which holds only in-frame ones; the method was immunoSEQ multiplex PCR. This sample yields about 1.9 million clones, of which approximately 92% are seen a single time; over 1.5% belongs to the top ten.

Sequenced material: naive CD8+ T cells from PBMCs. This TCR was sampled from a man aged 18 to 30 in good health. Some clones in this sample may be carry-over from other donors' samples. The genes are TRBV27 and TRBJ2-1; D might be TRBD1 (5 bases). The DNA of the CDR3 is TGTGCCAGCAGTTTTCGCCAGGGCAATGAGCAGTTCTTC. It specifies CASSFRQGNEQFF.